This TCR beta chain is from a study of tumor-infiltrating lymphocytes in oesophageal squamous cell carcinoma. Germline CDR1 reads SGHAT; CDR2 reads FQNNGV. The CDR3 has 19 amino acids, counting both end residues. As to this clonotype: The missing conserved phenylalanine or tryptophan at the end of this CDR3 makes a read error likely. No DNA is shown, since the ends of the CDR3 on it are uncertain; the CDR3 is the one TCRdb lists.

TCRdb analysed the PCR reads with MiXCR anew, one entry per CDR3 protein. The sample comprises about 22,000 distinct CDR3 sequences, approximately 34% of which are singletons, and 19% rests with the top ten. The sequencing input was esophageal tumor tissue. The rearrangement joins TRBV11-2 to TRBJ2-3; TRBD2, as called in the table, went unchecked against the DNA. The receptor comes from a female donor with esophageal squamous cell carcinoma. CDR3 in amino acids: CASSRFVVTSANNEQYFGP.